Listed below are T cell receptor beta chains from one sample, sequenced in a study of blood T cell repertoires in COVID-19. Clones were read by immunoSEQ multiplex PCR, and TCRdb kept only the in-frame ones, dropping some. The sample has around 100,000 clones, 80% to 95% seen once. Sequenced sample: peripheral blood. Receptors originate from a man aged 45-60 years with active COVID-19. Both conserved end residues are part of each CDR3. A D gene is named only where the DNA matches it firmly. Where a row states a size, it is once, few, many or the class of an expanded clone; other rows omit it.

TRBV27	.	TRBJ1-6	.	TGTGCCAGCAGTAAGGCCAGTGAAAGGGGGCCCCTCCACTTT	CASSKASERGPLHF
TRBV19	TRBD2	TRBJ2-2	.	TGTGCCAGTTGCCCGACTAGCAGGGCCGGGGAGCTGTTTTTT	CASCPTSRAGELFF
TRBV12-3/TRBV12-4	.	TRBJ2-1	.	TGTGCCAGCAGTTTCCCTGACATCAATGAGCAGTTCTTC	CASSFPDINEQFF
TRBV18	TRBD2	TRBJ2-3	.	TGTGCCAGCTCACCCACGGGACTAGCGGCCAGCACAGATACGCAGTATTTT	CASSPTGLAASTDTQYF
TRBV9	.	TRBJ1-4	.	TGTGCCAGCAGCGTTGGCAGATCTAATGAAAAACTGTTTTTT	CASSVGRSNEKLFF
TRBV19	TRBD2	TRBJ2-3	.	TGTGCCAGCCGACAGCGGGGGGGGGTAGATACGCAGTATTTT	CASRQRGGVDTQYF
TRBV7-2	TRBD2	TRBJ2-1	.	TGTGCCAGCAGCCCTCAGCGGGGGTTTCACAATGAGCAGTTCTTC	CASSPQRGFHNEQFF
TRBV5-4	TRBD1	TRBJ2-1	.	TGTGCCAGCAGCTTCTGGCCAGGGGGCAATGAGCAGTTCTTC	CASSFWPGGNEQFF
TRBV9	TRBD2	TRBJ2-1	.	TGTGCCAGCAGCGTAGGGGGCGGGAGGGCCTCCTACAATGAGCAGTTCTTC	CASSVGGGRASYNEQFF
TRBV10-2	TRBD1	TRBJ2-4	.	TGCGCCAGCAGGGACAGGGGGTCATACTTAGCCAAAAACATTCAGTACTTC	CASRDRGSYLAKNIQYF
TRBV2	TRBD1	TRBJ2-7	.	TGTGCCAGCAATCTCGGACAGGGCTACGAGCAGTACTTC	CASNLGQGYEQYF
TRBV5-1	.	TRBJ1-5	.	TGCGCCAGCAGCTTGGAGGGGGGGCATCAGCCCCAGCATTTT	CASSLEGGHQPQHF
TRBV29-1	TRBD2	TRBJ2-1	.	TGCAGCGCGAGGACTAGCGGGGGAGATATCTACAATGAGCAGTTCTTC	CSARTSGGDIYNEQFF
TRBV29-1	TRBD1	TRBJ2-1	.	TGCAGCGTTTCCGGACAGGGCTTCGATGAGCAGTTCTTC	CSVSGQGFDEQFF
TRBV19	.	TRBJ2-2	.	TGTGCCAGTAGTAAGGAGGCCGGGGAGCTGTTTTTT	CASSKEAGELFF
TRBV24-1	.	TRBJ2-1	.	TGTGCCACCAGTGATCCGTCTTACAATGAGCAGTTCTTC	CATSDPSYNEQFF
TRBV5-4	.	TRBJ1-1	.	TGTGCCAGCAGCTTGGGGTCGGGGGGAGTGGGCACTGAAGCTTTCTTT	CASSLGSGGVGTEAFF
TRBV7-9	TRBD2	TRBJ2-6	.	TGTGCCAGCAGCCCCCGGGGACTACGCAACTCTGGGGCCAACGTCCTGACTTTC	CASSPRGLRNSGANVLTF
TRBV5-5	.	TRBJ1-3	.	TGTGCCAGCAGCTTGGAACAGGTGATCTCTGGAAACACCATATATTTT	CASSLEQVISGNTIYF
TRBV19	.	TRBJ1-5	.	TGTGCCAGTAGTAGACAGCTTAGCAATCAGCCCCAGCATTTT	CASSRQLSNQPQHF
TRBV7-9	TRBD2	TRBJ2-1	.	TGTGCCAGCAGCTTATCTTCAGCGGGGGGTATCTACAATGAGCAGTTCTTC	CASSLSSAGGIYNEQFF
TRBV11-2	.	TRBJ2-5	.	TGTGCCAGCAGCTTAGCGTCAGTTTTTGAGACCCAGTACTTC	CASSLASVFETQYF
TRBV19	.	TRBJ1-2	.	TGTGCCAGTAGTATATCTTCGGGGGACCATGGCTACACCTTC	CASSISSGDHGYTF
TRBV9	TRBD2	TRBJ2-2	.	TGTGCCAGCAGCCCCACGCTACGGGGGGTTAACGGGGAGCTGTTTTTT	CASSPTLRGVNGELFF
TRBV5-1	.	TRBJ2-3	.	TGCGCCAGCAGCCCCACCAGCGACCCTAGCACAGATACGCAGTATTTT	CASSPTSDPSTDTQYF
TRBV30	.	TRBJ1-1	.	TGTGCCTGGAGTCCACAGGGAACTGAAGCTTTCTTT	CAWSPQGTEAFF
TRBV27	TRBD1	TRBJ2-5	.	TGTGCCAGCAGTTCAACCCGACAGGGTAGGCGGGAGACCCAGTACTTC	CASSSTRQGRRETQYF
TRBV3-1/TRBV3-2	.	TRBJ1-1	.	TGTGCCAGCAGCCCCGACAGTTTTTCGGAAGCTTTCTTT	CASSPDSFSEAFF
TRBV7-9	.	TRBJ1-3	.	TGTGCCAGCAGCCACGGTGGCACCATATATTTT	CASSHGGTIYF
TRBV2	TRBD1	TRBJ2-1	.	TGTGCCAAAGAGGACAGGGGGCGAAATGAGCAGTTCTTC	CAKEDRGRNEQFF
TRBV2	.	TRBJ1-1	few	TGTGCCAGCACCGAGTTAGAGGACACTGAAGCTTTCTTT	CASTELEDTEAFF
TRBV7-9	.	TRBJ1-3	.	TGTGCCAGCAGCTTATCGGGGGGTTCTGGAAACACCATATATTTT	CASSLSGGSGNTIYF
TRBV24-1	.	TRBJ1-5	few	TGTGCCACCAGTGATTTCTATAGCAATCAGCCCCAGCATTTT	CATSDFYSNQPQHF
TRBV6-5	TRBD2	TRBJ2-7	.	TGTGCCAGCAAGGCTAGCGGGGGGGCCGTCTACGAGCAGTACTTC	CASKASGGAVYEQYF
TRBV21-1	.	TRBJ1-3	.	TGTGCCAGCAGCAAAAACGGTTCGGGGGACAGTACTCCCTCTGGAAACACCATATATTTT	CASSKNGSGDSTPSGNTIYF
TRBV28	.	TRBJ2-7	.	TGTGCCAGCAGTTCCCCCGGGACTGGAGTTACGTATGAGCAGTACTTC	CASSSPGTGVTYEQYF
TRBV19	.	TRBJ1-1	.	TGTGCCAGCGCCAGGGGAATGAACACTGAAGCTTTCTTT	CASARGMNTEAFF
TRBV18	TRBD1	TRBJ1-2	.	TGTGCCAGCACAACAGGGGCCGGTTATGGCTACACCTTC	CASTTGAGYGYTF
TRBV18	.	TRBJ1-5	.	TGTGCCAGCTCACCATTTGGAGGTATGGGCAATCAGCCCCAGCATTTT	CASSPFGGMGNQPQHF
TRBV27	TRBD2	TRBJ2-1	.	TGTGCCAGCAGTTTATTTACTAGCGGGTTATACAATGAGCAGTTCTTC	CASSLFTSGLYNEQFF
TRBV4-2	TRBD1	TRBJ2-3	.	TGTGCCAGCAGCCAACCGGACAGGGGCACAGATACGCAGTATTTT	CASSQPDRGTDTQYF
TRBV5-5	.	TRBJ2-7	.	TGTGCCAGCAGCGGGGAGTCCTACGAGCAGTACTTC	CASSGESYEQYF
TRBV19	.	TRBJ1-6	.	TGTGCCAGTAAGTCGGGAATAAGGGGGACAAGCTCCTATAATTCACCCCTCCACTTT	CASKSGIRGTSSYNSPLHF
TRBV11-2	.	TRBJ2-3	.	TGTGCCAGCAGCCCTAGGGGGGGAGGCACAGATACGCAGTATTTT	CASSPRGGGTDTQYF
TRBV5-5	TRBD2	TRBJ2-5	.	TGTGCCAGCAGCGGGCGTTGGGGGGGAGAGACCCAGTACTTC	CASSGRWGGETQYF
TRBV6-5	.	TRBJ1-3	.	TGTGCCAGCAGTTACGACAGGACCTCTGGAAACACCATATATTTT	CASSYDRTSGNTIYF
TRBV5-1	.	TRBJ1-1	.	TGCGCCAGCAGCTTGGATGGGCAGGGGAACTCTGAAGCTTTCTTT	CASSLDGQGNSEAFF
TRBV14	.	TRBJ1-2	.	TGTGCCAGCAGCCAAGCAACAGGGCCCCTCTCTACTAACTATGGCTACACCTTC	CASSQATGPLSTNYGYTF
TRBV7-2	.	TRBJ1-2	once	TGTGCCAGCAGCTTAGATCGGGGGTCCAGTAACTATGGCTACACCTTC	CASSLDRGSSNYGYTF
TRBV5-1	TRBD2	TRBJ2-7	once	TGCGCCAGCAGCCGGGGGACTAGCGGTAGCTCCTACGAGCAGTACTTC	CASSRGTSGSSYEQYF
TRBV6-2/TRBV6-3	.	TRBJ1-3	.	TGTGCCAGCAGTTACGGGACACGCCCAGGAAACACCATATATTTT	CASSYGTRPGNTIYF
TRBV24-1	TRBD1	TRBJ2-2	.	TGTGCCACCAGTGATCGGACAGGGGGGGAGCTGTTTTTT	CATSDRTGGELFF
TRBV7-3	.	TRBJ2-2	.	TGTGCCAGCAGCTTTACAGGCGCCCCAATAGCGAACACCGGGGAGCTGTTTTTT	CASSFTGAPIANTGELFF
TRBV7-2	.	TRBJ2-5	.	TGTGCCAGCAGCGCGGAGGGACAGAACCAAGAGACCCAGTACTTC	CASSAEGQNQETQYF
TRBV4-2	TRBD1	TRBJ1-6	.	TGTGCCAGCAGCCAAGACCGGGACAGGGTAAATTCGCCCCTCCACTTT	CASSQDRDRVNSPLHF
TRBV30	TRBD1	TRBJ1-3	.	TGTGCCTGGAGTCATCAGGGACAGGTCTCTGGAAACACCATATATTTT	CAWSHQGQVSGNTIYF
TRBV5-4	TRBD1	TRBJ1-6	.	TGTGCCAGCAGCTCCCCAGGGGGGCCCGTGGGTTCACCCCTCCACTTT	CASSSPGGPVGSPLHF
TRBV5-1	.	TRBJ1-1	.	TGCGCCAGCAGCTTGCCAGGGGTTGGATCCACTGAAGCTTTCTTT	CASSLPGVGSTEAFF
TRBV10-2	.	TRBJ2-5	.	TGCGCCAGCGGTCCTTCGCGCGTCGGGACCCAGTACTTC	CASGPSRVGTQYF
TRBV6-6	.	TRBJ2-5	.	TGTGCCAGCAGAAACAGGGTTGGTGGGGAGACCCAGTACTTC	CASRNRVGGETQYF